The rows below give T cell receptor beta chains drawn from one sample of a study of technical replicates of blood from several donors. Profiled with immunoSEQ multiplex PCR; TCRdb holds only in-frame clones, not every one. The sample holds some 80,000 clones, more than 90% seen once. Sequenced input: T cells isolated from PBMCs. The receptor set was obtained from a human donor in good health. Each CDR3 is given with its conserved first and last residue.

v_call	j_call	cdr3_length	cdr3_aa
TRBV15	TRBJ1-2	14	CATRTQDRAYGYTF
TRBV2	TRBJ1-2	14	CASSRDRSNYGYTF
TRBV27	TRBJ2-1	15	CASTQTGALYNEQFF
TRBV7-2	TRBJ2-3	16	CASSLEAGGLLDTQYF
TRBV15	TRBJ2-7	16	CATSRDRGGRTYEQYF
TRBV2	TRBJ1-1	14	CASSLDRGNTEAFF
TRBV18	TRBJ2-7	13	CASSPGQYYEQYF
TRBV7-8	TRBJ2-7	20	CASSLHPGQGSLDPTYEQYF
TRBV4-2	TRBJ2-5	15	CASSLGTGGIETQYF
TRBV6-5	TRBJ2-1	15	CASVSGGTPYNEQFF
TRBV28	TRBJ1-1	14	CASSLFGGRDEAFF
TRBV28	TRBJ2-3	17	CASSFYGGGLSTDTQYF
TRBV27	TRBJ2-3	15	CASRGLAGGADTQYF
TRBV5-5	TRBJ2-1	13	CASRAADLDEQFF
TRBV30	TRBJ1-2	11	CASGQTYGYTF
TRBV2	TRBJ2-1	13	CASSWTSNYEQFF
TRBV5-1	TRBJ2-7	14	CASDAGDGAYEQYF
TRBV9	TRBJ2-2	14	CASSVSIVAGELFF